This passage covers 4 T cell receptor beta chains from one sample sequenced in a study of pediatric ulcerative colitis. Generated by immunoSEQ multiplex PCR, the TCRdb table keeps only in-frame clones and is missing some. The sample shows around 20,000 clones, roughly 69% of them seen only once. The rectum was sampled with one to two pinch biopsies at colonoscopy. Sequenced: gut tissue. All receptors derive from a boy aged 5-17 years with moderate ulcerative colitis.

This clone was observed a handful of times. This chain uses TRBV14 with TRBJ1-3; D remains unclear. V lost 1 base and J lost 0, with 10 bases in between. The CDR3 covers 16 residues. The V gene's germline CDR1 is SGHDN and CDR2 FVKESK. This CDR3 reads CASSQVRRNSGNTIYF. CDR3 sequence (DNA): TGTGCCAGCAGCCAAGTTAGGAGGAACTCTGGAAACACCATATATTTT.

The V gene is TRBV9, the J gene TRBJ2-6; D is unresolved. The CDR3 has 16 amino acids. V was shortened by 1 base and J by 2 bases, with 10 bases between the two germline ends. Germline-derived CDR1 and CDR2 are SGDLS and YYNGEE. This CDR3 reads CASSVQRITGANVLTF. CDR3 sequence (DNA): TGTGCCAGCAGCGTACAAAGGATTACTGGGGCCAACGTCCTGACTTTC. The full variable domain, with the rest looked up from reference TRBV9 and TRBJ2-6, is DSGVTQTPKHLITATGQRVTLRCSPRSGDLSVYWYQQSLDQGLQFLIQYYNGEERAKGNILERFSAQQFPDLHSELNLSSLELGDSALYFCASSVQRITGANVLTFGAGSRLTVL.

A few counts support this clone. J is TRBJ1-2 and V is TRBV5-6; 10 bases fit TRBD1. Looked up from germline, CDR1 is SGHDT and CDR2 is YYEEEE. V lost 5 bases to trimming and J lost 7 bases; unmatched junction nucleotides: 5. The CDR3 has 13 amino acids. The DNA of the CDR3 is TGTGCCAGCAGAGGGACAGGGGTCGCTGGCTACACCTTC. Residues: CASRGTGVAGYTF.

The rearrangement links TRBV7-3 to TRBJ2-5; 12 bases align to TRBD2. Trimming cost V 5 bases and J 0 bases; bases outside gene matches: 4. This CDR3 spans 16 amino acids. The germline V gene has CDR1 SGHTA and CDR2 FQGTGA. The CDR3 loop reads CASSPGLAGHQETQYF. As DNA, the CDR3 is TGTGCCAGCAGCCCCGGACTAGCGGGGCACCAAGAGACCCAGTACTTC.